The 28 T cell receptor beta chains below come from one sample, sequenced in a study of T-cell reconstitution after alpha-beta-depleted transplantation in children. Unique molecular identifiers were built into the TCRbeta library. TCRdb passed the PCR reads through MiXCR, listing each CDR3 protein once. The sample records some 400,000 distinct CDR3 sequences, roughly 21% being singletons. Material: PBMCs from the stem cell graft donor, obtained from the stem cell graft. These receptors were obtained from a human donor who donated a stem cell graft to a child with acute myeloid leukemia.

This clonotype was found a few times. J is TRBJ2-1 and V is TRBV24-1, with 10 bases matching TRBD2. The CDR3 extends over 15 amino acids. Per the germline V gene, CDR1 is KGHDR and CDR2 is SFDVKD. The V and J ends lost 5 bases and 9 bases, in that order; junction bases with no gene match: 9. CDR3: CATSGAGGPSGEQFF. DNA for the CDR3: TGTGCCACCAGTGGAGCGGGAGGGCCGTCGGGTGAGCAGTTCTTC.

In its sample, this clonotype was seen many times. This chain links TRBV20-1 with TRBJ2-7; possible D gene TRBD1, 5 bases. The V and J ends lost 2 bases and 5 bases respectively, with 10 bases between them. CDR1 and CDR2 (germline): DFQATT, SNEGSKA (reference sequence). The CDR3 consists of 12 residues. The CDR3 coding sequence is TGCAGTGCTAGAAGGCAGGGCCACGAGCAGTACTTC. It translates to CSARRQGHEQYF.

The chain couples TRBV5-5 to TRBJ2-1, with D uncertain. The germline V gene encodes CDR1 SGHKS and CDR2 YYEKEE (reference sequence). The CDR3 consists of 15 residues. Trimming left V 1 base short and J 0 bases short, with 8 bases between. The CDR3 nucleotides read TGTGCCAGCAGCTTGCAAATGAGCTCCTACAATGAGCAGTTCTTC. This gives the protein CASSLQMSSYNEQFF.

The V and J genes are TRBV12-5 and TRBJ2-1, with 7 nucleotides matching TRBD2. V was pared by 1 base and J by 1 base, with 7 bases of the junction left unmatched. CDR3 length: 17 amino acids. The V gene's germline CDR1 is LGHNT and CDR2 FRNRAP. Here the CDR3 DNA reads TGTGCTAGTGGTTTGGGTAGCGGGCTGCCTTCCTACAATGAGCAGTTCTTC. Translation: CASGLGSGLPSYNEQFF.

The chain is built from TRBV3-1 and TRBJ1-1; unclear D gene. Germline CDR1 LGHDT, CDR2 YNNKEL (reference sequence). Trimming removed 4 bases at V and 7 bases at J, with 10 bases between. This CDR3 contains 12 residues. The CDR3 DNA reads TGTGCCAGCAGCCCGGGTGCAAGTGAAGCTTTCTTT. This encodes CASSPGASEAFF.

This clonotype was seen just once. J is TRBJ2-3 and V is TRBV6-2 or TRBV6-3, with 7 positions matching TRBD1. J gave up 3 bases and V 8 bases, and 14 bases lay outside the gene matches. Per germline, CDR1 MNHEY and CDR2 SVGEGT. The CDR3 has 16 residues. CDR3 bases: TGTGCCAGCGGCCTTAATAAGGAACAGGGGACAGATACGCAGTATTTT. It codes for CASGLNKEQGTDTQYF.

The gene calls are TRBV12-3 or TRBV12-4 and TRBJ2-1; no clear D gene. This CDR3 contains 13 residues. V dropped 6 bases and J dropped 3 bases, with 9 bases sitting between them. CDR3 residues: CASSGPDYNEQFF. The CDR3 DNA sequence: TGTGCCAGCAGCGGACCGGACTACAATGAGCAGTTCTTC.

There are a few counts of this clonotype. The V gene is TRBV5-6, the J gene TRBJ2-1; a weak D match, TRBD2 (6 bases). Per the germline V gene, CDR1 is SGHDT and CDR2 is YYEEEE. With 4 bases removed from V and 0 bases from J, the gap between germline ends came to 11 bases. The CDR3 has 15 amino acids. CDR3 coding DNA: TGTGCCAGCAGCATAGCGGAACCCTCCTACAATGAGCAGTTCTTC. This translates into CASSIAEPSYNEQFF.

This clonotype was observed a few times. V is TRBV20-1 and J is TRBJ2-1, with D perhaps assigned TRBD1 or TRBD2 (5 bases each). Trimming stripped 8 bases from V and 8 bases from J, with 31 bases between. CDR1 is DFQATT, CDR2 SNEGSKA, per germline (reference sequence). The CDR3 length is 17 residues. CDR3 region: CSLLGAPLVPGMDEQFF. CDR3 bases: TGCAGTCTATTAGGGGCCCCACTGGTCCCGGGGATGGATGAGCAGTTCTTC.

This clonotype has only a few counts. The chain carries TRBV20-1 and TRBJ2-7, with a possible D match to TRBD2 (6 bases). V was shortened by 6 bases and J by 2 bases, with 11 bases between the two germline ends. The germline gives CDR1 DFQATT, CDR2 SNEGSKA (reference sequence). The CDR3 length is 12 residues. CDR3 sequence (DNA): TGCAGTGCCACGGGACTTCCCTACGAGCAGTACTTC. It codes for CSATGLPYEQYF.

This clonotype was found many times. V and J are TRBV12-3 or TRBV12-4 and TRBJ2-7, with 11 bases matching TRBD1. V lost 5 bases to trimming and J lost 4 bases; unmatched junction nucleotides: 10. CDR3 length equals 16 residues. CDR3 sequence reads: CASSHRDRGILYEQYF. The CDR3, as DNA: TGTGCCAGCAGTCATCGGGACAGGGGGATTTTGTACGAGCAGTACTTC.

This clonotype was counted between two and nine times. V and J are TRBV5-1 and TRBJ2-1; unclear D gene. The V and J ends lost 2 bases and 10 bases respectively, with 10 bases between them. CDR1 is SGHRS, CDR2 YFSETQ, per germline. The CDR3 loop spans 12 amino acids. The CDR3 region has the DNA TGCGCCAGCAGCTTCCCCGGAGCCGAGCAGTTCTTC. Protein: CASSFPGAEQFF.

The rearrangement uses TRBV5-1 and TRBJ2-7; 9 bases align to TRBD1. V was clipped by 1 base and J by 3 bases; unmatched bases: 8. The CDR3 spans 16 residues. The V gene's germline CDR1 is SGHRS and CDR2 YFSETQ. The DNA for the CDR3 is TGCGCCAGCAGCTTGAATAGAGGGACAGGGAGCTACGAGCAGTACTTC. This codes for CASSLNRGTGSYEQYF.

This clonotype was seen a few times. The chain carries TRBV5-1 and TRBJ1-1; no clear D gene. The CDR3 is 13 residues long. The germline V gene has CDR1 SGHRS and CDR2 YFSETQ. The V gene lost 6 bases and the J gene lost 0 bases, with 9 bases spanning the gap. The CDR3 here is CASTGPMNTEAFF. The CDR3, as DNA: TGCGCCAGCACAGGTCCCATGAACACTGAAGCTTTCTTT.

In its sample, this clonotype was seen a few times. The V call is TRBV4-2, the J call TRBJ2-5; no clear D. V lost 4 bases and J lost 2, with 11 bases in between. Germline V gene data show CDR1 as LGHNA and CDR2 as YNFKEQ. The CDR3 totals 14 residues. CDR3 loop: CASSRDWQQETQYF. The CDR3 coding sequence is TGTGCCAGCAGCCGAGACTGGCAACAAGAGACCCAGTACTTC.

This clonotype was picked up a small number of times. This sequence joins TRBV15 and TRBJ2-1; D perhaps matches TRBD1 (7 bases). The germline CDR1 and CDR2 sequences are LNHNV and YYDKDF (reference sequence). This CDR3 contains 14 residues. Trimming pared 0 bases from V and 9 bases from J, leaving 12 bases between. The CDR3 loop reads CATSRDGGGSEQFF. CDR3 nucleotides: TGTGCCACCAGCAGAGATGGAGGGGGCAGTGAGCAGTTCTTC.

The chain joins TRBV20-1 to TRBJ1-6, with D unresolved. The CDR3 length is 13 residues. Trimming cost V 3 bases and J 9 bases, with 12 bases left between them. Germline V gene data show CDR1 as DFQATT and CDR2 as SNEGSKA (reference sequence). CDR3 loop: CSARPLPSSPLHF. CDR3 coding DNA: TGCAGTGCTAGGCCTCTTCCTAGTTCACCCCTCCACTTT.

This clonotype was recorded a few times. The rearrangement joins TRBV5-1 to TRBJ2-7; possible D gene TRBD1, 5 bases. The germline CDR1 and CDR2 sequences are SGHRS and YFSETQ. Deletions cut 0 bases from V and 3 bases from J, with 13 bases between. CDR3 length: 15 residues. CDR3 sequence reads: CASSLEGAILYEQYF. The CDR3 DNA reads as TGCGCCAGCAGCTTGGAAGGGGCGATCCTCTACGAGCAGTACTTC.

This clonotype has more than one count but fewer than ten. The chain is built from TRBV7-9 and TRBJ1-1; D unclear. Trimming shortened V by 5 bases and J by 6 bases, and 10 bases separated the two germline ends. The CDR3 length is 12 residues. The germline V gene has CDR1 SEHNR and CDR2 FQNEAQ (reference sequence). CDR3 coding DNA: TGTGCCAGCAGCCAGAGGGTCCCTGAAGCTTTCTTT. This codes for CASSQRVPEAFF.

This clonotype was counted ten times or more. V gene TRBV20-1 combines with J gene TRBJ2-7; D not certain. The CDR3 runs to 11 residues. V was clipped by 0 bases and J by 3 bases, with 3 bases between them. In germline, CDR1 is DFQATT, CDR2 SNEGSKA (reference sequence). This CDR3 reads CSARDLYEQYF. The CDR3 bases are TGCAGTGCTAGAGACCTCTACGAGCAGTACTTC.

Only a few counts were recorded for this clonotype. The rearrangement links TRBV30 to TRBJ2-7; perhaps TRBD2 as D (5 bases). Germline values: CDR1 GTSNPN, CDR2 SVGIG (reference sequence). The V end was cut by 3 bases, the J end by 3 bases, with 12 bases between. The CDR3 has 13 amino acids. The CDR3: CAWRTNQIYEQYF. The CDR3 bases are TGTGCCTGGAGGACTAACCAGATCTACGAGCAGTACTTC.

The CDR3 loop reads CASRSKGSLNTDTQYF. The CDR3 nucleotides read TGTGCCAGCAGATCAAAAGGGAGTCTTAACACAGATACGCAGTATTTT. This rearrangement joins TRBV7-8 to TRBJ2-3, with TRBD2 as a possible D gene (5 bases). This CDR3 is built from 16 residues. V lost 6 bases, J lost 2 bases, and 18 bases lay in between. CDR1 and CDR2 (germline): SGHVS, FQNEAQ.

This CDR3 reads CASSQGGSYNSPLHF. The CDR3 DNA follows: TGTGCCAGCAGCCAGGGGGGCTCCTATAATTCACCCCTCCACTTT. The chain joins TRBV12-3 or TRBV12-4 to TRBJ1-6, with 7 positions matching TRBD1. Losses at the gene ends were 6 bases for V and 0 bases for J; bases not matched to a gene: 2. The CDR3 spans 15 residues.

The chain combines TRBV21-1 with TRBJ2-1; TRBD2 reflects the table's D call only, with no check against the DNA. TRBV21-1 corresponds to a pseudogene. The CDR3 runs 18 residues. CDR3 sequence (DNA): TGTGCCAGCAGCAAAGGGGAGCGGGAAACTAGCTCCTACAATGAGCAGTTCTTC. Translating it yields CASSKGERETSSYNEQFF.

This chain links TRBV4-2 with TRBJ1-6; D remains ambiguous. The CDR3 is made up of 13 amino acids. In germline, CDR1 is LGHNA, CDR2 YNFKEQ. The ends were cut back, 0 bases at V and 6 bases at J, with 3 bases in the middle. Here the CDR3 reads CASSQDANSPLHF. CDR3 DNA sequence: TGTGCCAGCAGCCAAGATGCTAATTCACCCCTCCACTTT.

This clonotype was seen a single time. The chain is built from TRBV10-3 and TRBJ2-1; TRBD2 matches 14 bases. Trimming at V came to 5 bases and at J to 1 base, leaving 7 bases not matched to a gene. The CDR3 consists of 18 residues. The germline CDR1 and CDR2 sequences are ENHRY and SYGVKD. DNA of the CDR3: TGTGCCATCAGTTCCGGGACTAGCGGGAGTAAGTCCTACAATGAGCAGTTCTTC. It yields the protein CAISSGTSGSKSYNEQFF.

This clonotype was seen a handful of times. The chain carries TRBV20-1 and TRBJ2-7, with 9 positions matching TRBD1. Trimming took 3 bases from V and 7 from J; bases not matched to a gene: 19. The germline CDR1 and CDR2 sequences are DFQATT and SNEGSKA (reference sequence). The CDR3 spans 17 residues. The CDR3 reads CSASLPKTGTGKREQYF. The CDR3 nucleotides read TGCAGTGCTAGTCTTCCGAAGACCGGGACAGGGAAGAGGGAGCAGTACTTC.

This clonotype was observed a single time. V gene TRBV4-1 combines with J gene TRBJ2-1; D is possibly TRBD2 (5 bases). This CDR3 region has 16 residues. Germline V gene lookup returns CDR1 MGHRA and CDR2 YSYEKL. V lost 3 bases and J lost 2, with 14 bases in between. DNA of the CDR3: TGCGCCAGCAGCCACCATACCCGAGGGCCCTACAATGAGCAGTTCTTC. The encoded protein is CASSHHTRGPYNEQFF.